This T cell receptor beta chain was obtained from a study of T cell responses to AZD1222 COVID-19 vaccine. Study-wide results and caveats: Baseline serostatus was positive in only a handful of AZD1222 recipients. Repertoire sampling occurred only after the peak T cell response. Spike was spanned by vaccine-associated CD4 TCRs, with dominance at 160-218 and 743-854. Females outnumbered males among donors, who were mostly white British; clonal diversity was possibly underestimated.

The assay was immunoSEQ multiplex PCR, and TCRdb's table has in-frame clones only and misses some. This table has roughly 100,000 clones, under 90% appearing once. The V and J ends lost 5 bases and 5 bases, in that order; junction bases with no gene match: 5. The CDR3 is made up of 13 amino acids. On this clone itself: Its specificity is not known.

The rearrangement links TRBV12-3 or TRBV12-4 to TRBJ1-1; the match to TRBD1 covers 7 bases. The sample in question was peripheral blood, obtained on day 0 of AZD1222 vaccination. The TCR was taken from an adult in good health. The CDR3: CASSRTGGTEAFF. CDR3 nucleotide sequence: TGTGCCAGCAGTCGGACAGGCGGGACTGAAGCTTTCTTT.